The 16 T cell receptor beta chains below were found in one sample sequenced in a study of neurological immune-mediated disorders. TCRdb analysed the 5' RACE reads with MiXCR anew, one entry per CDR3 protein. The sample yields about 120,000 distinct CDR3 sequences, roughly 3.2% seen once. The sample taken for sequencing was PBMCs. The receptors shown here come from a woman aged 25-40 years with multiple sclerosis.

The V call is TRBV11-2, the J call TRBJ2-7, with 8 bases lining up with TRBD2. The CDR3 has 16 amino acids. V trimming: 5 bases; J trimming: 6 bases; junction bases outside the gene matches: 15. Germline V gene data show CDR1 as SGHAT and CDR2 as FQNNGV. The CDR3: CASSRRWSGSWSEQYF. For the CDR3, the DNA is TGTGCCAGCAGCCGAAGATGGAGCGGGAGTTGGAGCGAGCAGTACTTC.

This sequence joins TRBV10-2 and TRBJ1-4; D remains ambiguous. In germline, CDR1 is WSHSY, CDR2 SAAADI. Trimming took off 7 bases at V and 6 bases at J, with 6 bases between the two ends. The CDR3 has 11 residues. CDR3 nucleotides: TGCGCCAGCAAACGGGATGAAAAACTGTTTTTT. Protein sequence: CASKRDEKLFF.

The rearrangement joins TRBV11-3 to TRBJ2-2; TRBD1 matches at 7 bases. CDR3 length equals 13 residues. Looked up from germline, CDR1 is SGHNT and CDR2 is YENEEA. V shed 5 bases, J shed 5 bases, and the junction held 2 bases outside the gene matches. The DNA of the CDR3 is TGTGCCAGCAGCACAGGGGTTACCGGGGAGCTGTTTTTT. Its translation is CASSTGVTGELFF.

This clonotype came up many times. V and J are TRBV12-3 or TRBV12-4 and TRBJ1-6; no definite D call. The V gene lost 3 bases and the J gene lost 6 bases, with 9 bases spanning the gap. This CDR3 has 14 residues. CDR3 coding DNA: TGTGCCAGCAGTTTTAGCGGGAGTAATTCACCCCTCCACTTT. This encodes CASSFSGSNSPLHF.

This clonotype was detected only a few times. CDR3 DNA: TGTGCCAGCAGCTCCACGGCCACTGAAGCTTTCTTT. It translates to CASSSTATEAFF. V is TRBV5-6 and J is TRBJ1-1; D is undetermined. The ends were cut back, 3 bases at V and 4 bases at J, with 7 bases in the middle. CDR1 and CDR2 (germline): SGHDT, YYEEEE. This CDR3 spans 12 amino acids. Full variable domain (missing parts from reference TRBV5-6 and TRBJ1-1): DAGVTQSPTHLIKTRGQQVTLRCSPKSGHDTVSWYQQALGQGPQFIFQYYEEEERQRGNFPDRFSGHQFPNYSSELNVNALLLGDSALYLCASSSTATEAFFGQGTRLTVV.

This clonotype was recorded many times. This chain links TRBV14 with TRBJ2-5; tentatively, D is TRBD1 or TRBD2 (5 bases each). This CDR3 comprises 13 residues. From germline, CDR1 is SGHDN and CDR2 FVKESK. Trimming cost V 1 base and J 6 bases, with 9 bases left between them. CDR3 amino acids: CASSQGGIQTQYF. The DNA for the CDR3 is TGTGCCAGCAGCCAAGGGGGGATCCAGACCCAGTACTTC.

This clonotype has at least ten counts. The genes are TRBV20-1 and TRBJ2-5; TRBD2 might be the D (5 bases). Germline-derived CDR1 and CDR2 are DFQATT and SNEGSKA (reference sequence). The V gene lost 0 bases and the J gene lost 2 bases, with 22 bases spanning the gap. CDR3 length: 18 amino acids. The CDR3 protein is CSARDQWTFPGPQETQYF. The CDR3 DNA follows: TGCAGTGCTAGAGATCAATGGACTTTTCCGGGCCCTCAAGAGACCCAGTACTTC.

This clonotype has a count of ten or more. The chain uses TRBV20-1 and TRBJ2-3; 10 bases align to TRBD1. After removal of 4 bases from V and 6 bases from J, the junction contained 7 bases not matched to a gene. Germline CDR1 DFQATT, CDR2 SNEGSKA (reference sequence). There are 14 residues in the CDR3. The CDR3 nucleotides read TGCAGTGCTACCCCCGGGACAGGGGTGGATACGCAGTATTTT. This codes for CSATPGTGVDTQYF.

The table lists this clonotype with many counts. The rearrangement uses TRBV6-5 and TRBJ2-7; 8 positions agree with TRBD1. The CDR3 has 16 residues. The germline V gene encodes CDR1 MNHEY and CDR2 SVGAGI. The trim removed 0 bases at V and 3 bases at J, leaving 7 bases unmatched. The CDR3 DNA is TGTGCCAGCAGTTACTCTCTGTCGACAGGGGTCTACGAGCAGTACTTC. Protein sequence: CASSYSLSTGVYEQYF.

This clonotype has ten or more counts. The genes are TRBV5-6 and TRBJ1-1; D possibly corresponds to TRBD1 (5 bases). Germline V gene lookup returns CDR1 SGHDT and CDR2 YYEEEE. Trimming took 0 bases from V and 5 from J, leaving 14 bases between them. This CDR3 comprises 15 residues. CDR3 sequence: CASSLVATKGTEAFF. The CDR3 coding sequence is TGTGCCAGCAGCTTGGTAGCCACGAAGGGGACTGAAGCTTTCTTT.

Comments on this clonotype: A much bigger clone sits one base away, suggesting this may be a read error. This chain links TRBV29-1 with TRBJ2-6, with D possibly matching TRBD1 (5 bases). Germline V CDR1 and CDR2: SQVTM, ANQGSEA. The CDR3 totals 13 residues. CDR3 region: CSVLKSGAKVLTF. The CDR3 coding sequence is TGCAGCGTTCTTAAATCTGGGGCCAAAGTCCTGACTTTC.

Ten or more counts support this clonotype. This chain's CDR3 is CASSPTTVAGGRTGELFF. CDR3 nucleotide sequence: TGTGCCAGCAGTCCAACAACAGTAGCGGGAGGAAGAACCGGGGAGCTGTTTTTT. The chain employs TRBV25-1 and TRBJ2-2; TRBD2 aligns across 10 bases. The V gene's germline CDR1 is MGHDK and CDR2 SYGVNS. Trimming took 5 bases from V and 5 from J; bases not matched to a gene: 14. The length of the CDR3 is 18 residues.

In its sample, this clonotype was seen many times. The chain combines TRBV6-5 with TRBJ1-3; 9 bases match TRBD1. The V and J ends lost 6 bases and 0 bases, in that order; junction bases with no gene match: 6. Germline loops: CDR1 MNHEY, CDR2 SVGAGI. The CDR3 has 16 amino acids. CDR3 DNA sequence: TGTGCCAGCAGCCGTGGACAGGGGATCTCTGGAAACACCATATATTTT. Protein product: CASSRGQGISGNTIYF.

This clonotype was recorded at least ten times. The J gene is TRBJ2-7, the V gene TRBV5-1, with 7 nucleotides matching TRBD1. There are 18 residues in the CDR3. V dropped 0 bases and J dropped 4; count of bases not matched to a gene: 16. Germline-derived CDR1 and CDR2 are SGHRS and YFSETQ. Here the CDR3 reads CASSLEAPEPGQSYEQYF. As DNA, the CDR3 is TGCGCCAGCAGCTTGGAAGCTCCCGAACCGGGACAGAGTTACGAGCAGTACTTC.

This clonotype occurred many times. The V and J genes are TRBV5-1 and TRBJ1-4, with D possibly being TRBD1 (6 bases). CDR3 length: 14 residues. V lost 2 bases and J 7 bases, leaving 12 bases between the germline ends. Germline assignment: CDR1 SGHRS and CDR2 YFSETQ. The CDR3 DNA sequence: TGCGCCAGCAGCTTACAAGGGGGAGGTGAAAAACTGTTTTTT. Translating it yields CASSLQGGGEKLFF.

This clonotype came up many times. The rearrangement links TRBV20-1 to TRBJ2-7, with D unresolved. In germline, CDR1 is DFQATT, CDR2 SNEGSKA (reference sequence). The V and J ends lost 0 bases and 6 bases respectively, with 6 bases between them. The length of the CDR3 is 11 residues. CDR3 nucleotide sequence: TGCAGTGCTAGAGATCTGGCCGAGCAGTACTTC. Residues: CSARDLAEQYF.